The next 25 T cell receptor beta chains were all read from a single sample in a study of T cell responses to AZD1222 COVID-19 vaccine. TCRdb's copy holds only in-frame clones and misses some; the assay was immunoSEQ multiplex PCR. The repertoire holds over 90,000 clones, over 70% seen once, with 20% in the top ten. Sequenced material: peripheral blood, taken on day 0 of AZD1222 vaccination. These receptors were obtained from an adult in good health.

The rearrangement links TRBV5-4 to TRBJ1-2; D is unresolved. Germline CDR1 and CDR2: SGHNT and YYREEE (reference sequence). V was trimmed by 3 bases and J by 4 bases, leaving 4 bases between them. This CDR3 comprises 11 residues. CDR3 DNA sequence: TGTGCCAGCAGCTCACGCTATGGCTACACCTTC. It encodes CASSSRYGYTF.

V and J are TRBV10-2 and TRBJ2-7; the D is unclear. Germline V lookup: CDR1 WSHSY, CDR2 SAAADI. Trimming removed 0 bases from V and 6 bases from J, with 6 bases in between. This CDR3 has 12 amino acids. The DNA for the CDR3 is TGCGCCAGCAGTGAGTCGCCTATCGAGCAGTACTTC. It specifies CASSESPIEQYF.

CDR3 DNA: TGTGCCATCAGTGGGACAAATTCCTACGAGCAGTACTTC. This gives the protein CAISGTNSYEQYF. The rearrangement uses TRBV10-3 and TRBJ2-7, with D possibly being TRBD1 (5 bases). V lost 4 bases and J lost 1, with 8 bases in between. This CDR3 contains 13 residues. The germline V gene encodes CDR1 ENHRY and CDR2 SYGVKD.

The chain employs TRBV24-1 and TRBJ2-1; weak D call: TRBD1 (6 bases). Trimming removed 6 bases from V and 0 bases from J, with 14 bases in between. CDR3 length: 16 residues. The germline gives CDR1 KGHDR, CDR2 SFDVKD. The CDR3: CATSSDTGSSYNEQFF. The CDR3 region has the DNA TGTGCCACCAGTTCCGACACAGGGTCCTCCTACAATGAGCAGTTCTTC.

The V gene is TRBV5-1, the J gene TRBJ1-1, with D possibly being TRBD1 (5 bases). Germline loops: CDR1 SGHRS, CDR2 YFSETQ. The CDR3 is made up of 13 amino acids. V gave up 1 base and J gave up 7 bases, with 11 bases separating them. This CDR3 is CASSLWRDDEAFF. The CDR3 DNA reads as TGCGCCAGCAGCTTGTGGCGGGACGATGAAGCTTTCTTT.

The chain couples TRBV5-1 to TRBJ1-1, with 8 nucleotides matching TRBD1. Trimming took 4 bases from V and 1 from J; bases not matched to a gene: 3. Germline V gene data show CDR1 as SGHRS and CDR2 as YFSETQ. This CDR3 has 14 amino acids. The CDR3 DNA reads as TGCGCCAGCAGCCAGGGGGCGCCGAACACTGAAGCTTTCTTT. Translation: CASSQGAPNTEAFF.

This clone was detected only once. This rearrangement joins TRBV7-9 to TRBJ2-3, with a tentative D call TRBD2 (6 bases). CDR1 is SEHNR, CDR2 FQNEAQ, per germline (reference sequence). Between the trimmed V and J ends, which lost 3 bases and 6 bases, there was a span of 10 bases. The CDR3 is made up of 13 amino acids. The DNA for the CDR3 is TGTGCCAGCAGCTTCGGGAGCGAGGATACGCAGTATTTT. Its translation is CASSFGSEDTQYF.

This chain connects TRBV7-9 to TRBJ2-1; no clear D gene. There are 11 residues in the CDR3. Germline V CDR1 and CDR2: SEHNR, FQNEAQ (reference sequence). V lost 1 base to trimming and J lost 8 bases, with 3 bases between them. CDR3 sequence reads: CASSLVDEQFF. The CDR3 coding sequence is TGTGCCAGCAGCTTAGTGGATGAGCAGTTCTTC.

V gene TRBV18 combines with J gene TRBJ1-1; D might be TRBD1 (5 bases). Trimming removed 5 bases from V and 5 bases from J, with 21 bases in between. The CDR3 covers 16 residues. CDR1 is KGHSH and CDR2 is LQKENI in the germline V gene. The CDR3 protein is CASSSSTGAVGTEAFF. The CDR3 bases are TGTGCCAGCTCATCGTCAACCGGGGCCGTTGGGACTGAAGCTTTCTTT.

The chain combines TRBV6-2 or TRBV6-3 with TRBJ1-1; possible D gene TRBD1, 6 bases. This CDR3 is built from 15 residues. From germline, CDR1 is MNHEY and CDR2 SVGEGT. The ends were cut back, 6 bases at V and 4 bases at J, with 18 bases in the middle. CDR3 amino acids: CASRPPQGRITEAFF. As DNA, the CDR3 is TGTGCCAGCAGACCTCCACAGGGACGGATCACTGAAGCTTTCTTT.

This clone showed up just once. The V and J genes are TRBV10-1 and TRBJ2-3; 9 bases map to TRBD1. The trim removed 4 bases at V and 0 bases at J, leaving 5 bases unmatched. Germline loops: CDR1 WNHNN, CDR2 SYGVQD (reference sequence). CDR3 length equals 16 residues. CDR3 amino acids: CASSATGTGSTDTQYF. CDR3 bases: TGCGCCAGCAGTGCAACCGGGACAGGGAGCACAGATACGCAGTATTTT.

The J gene is TRBJ2-1, the V gene TRBV3-1 (or the pseudogene TRBV3-2); D is unclear. V lost 7 bases and J 8 bases, leaving 9 bases between the germline ends. The V gene's germline CDR1 is LGHDT and CDR2 YNNKEL (reference sequence). The CDR3 is 11 residues long. CDR3 amino acids: CASTGAYEQFF. Here the CDR3 DNA reads TGTGCCAGCACTGGAGCTTATGAGCAGTTCTTC.

This chain links TRBV18 with TRBJ1-1, with D unclear. CDR3 length: 14 amino acids. V was shortened by 3 bases and J by 1 base, with 9 bases between the two germline ends. Germline V gene data show CDR1 as KGHSH and CDR2 as LQKENI. CDR3 loop: CASSPGEKNTEAFF. The CDR3 nucleotides read TGTGCCAGCTCACCTGGTGAAAAGAACACTGAAGCTTTCTTT.

The chain links TRBV28 to TRBJ2-1, with D unresolved. With 9 bases removed from V and 2 bases from J, the gap between germline ends came to 8 bases. The CDR3 runs to 12 residues. Germline values: CDR1 MDHEN, CDR2 SYDVKM. The CDR3 loop is CASGGPYNEQFF. CDR3 in DNA: TGTGCCAGTGGTGGCCCCTACAATGAGCAGTTCTTC.

This rearrangement joins TRBV28 to TRBJ2-7, with 7 bases lining up with TRBD1. The length of the CDR3 is 14 residues. V was pared by 2 bases and J by 13 bases, with 14 bases of the junction left unmatched. Germline CDR1 and CDR2: MDHEN and SYDVKM. CDR3 loop: CASSLGTAIRRGYF. CDR3 DNA: TGTGCCAGCAGTTTAGGGACAGCGATCCGTCGGGGATACTTC.

V and J are TRBV28 and TRBJ1-1, with D unclear. Germline V gives CDR1 MDHEN, CDR2 SYDVKM. The CDR3 has 12 residues. V was clipped by 2 bases and J by 5 bases, with 6 bases between them. The CDR3 DNA is TGTGCCAGCAGTTTACCACGGACTGAAGCTTTCTTT. Translation: CASSLPRTEAFF.

CDR3 protein: CASSSFPVVGTSNQPQHF. As DNA, the CDR3 is TGTGCCAGCAGTTCTTTCCCTGTCGTCGGGACGAGCAATCAGCCCCAGCATTTT. The rearrangement uses TRBV6-2 or TRBV6-3 and TRBJ1-5; a possible D gene is TRBD1 (5 bases). The CDR3 consists of 18 residues. CDR1 and CDR2 (germline): MNHEY, SVGEGT. The V end lost 4 bases, the J end lost 1 base, and 20 bases lay between the germline ends.

The chain carries TRBV6-1 and TRBJ1-2, with D perhaps TRBD1 (6 bases). Germline CDR1 reads MNHNS; CDR2 reads SASEGT. The CDR3 spans 12 residues. V was cut by 3 bases and J by 5 bases, with 7 bases left in between. In DNA form, the CDR3 reads TGTGCCAGCAGTGATACAGGGTATGGCTACACCTTC. Its protein product is CASSDTGYGYTF.

CDR3 in DNA: TGTGCCAGCAGCTTAGGTCAGGTTGCCTACGAGCAGTACTTC. Translation gives CASSLGQVAYEQYF. This chain links TRBV7-6 with TRBJ2-7, with no clear D. The CDR3 is made up of 14 amino acids. Between the trimmed V and J ends, which lost 1 base and 2 bases, there was a span of 9 bases. Per the germline V gene, CDR1 is SGHVS and CDR2 is FNYEAQ.

CDR3 coding DNA: TGCGCCAGCAGTCAAGGACAGGGGAATCAGCCCCAGCATTTT. Protein: CASSQGQGNQPQHF. This rearrangement joins TRBV5-1 to TRBJ1-5; the match to TRBD1 covers 9 bases. V lost 5 bases and J lost 4; bases outside the gene matches: 4. The V gene's germline CDR1 is SGHRS and CDR2 YFSETQ. The CDR3 has 14 amino acids.

The V and J genes are TRBV18 and TRBJ1-4; D not resolved. Germline loops: CDR1 KGHSH, CDR2 LQKENI. The CDR3 covers 13 residues. V was clipped by 6 bases and J by 8 bases, with 13 bases between them. The CDR3 loop reads CASSVSGEEKLFF. In DNA form, the CDR3 reads TGTGCCAGCTCTGTCTCCGGCGAAGAAAAACTGTTTTTT.

The chain is built from TRBV15 and TRBJ1-4, with D possibly matching TRBD1 (5 bases). The V and J ends lost 0 bases and 8 bases respectively, with 10 bases between them. Germline CDR1 is LNHNV and CDR2 is YYDKDF (reference sequence). The CDR3 covers 14 residues. The DNA for the CDR3 is TGTGCCACCAGCAGAGATAAGGGGATCGAAAAACTGTTTTTT. This sequence encodes CATSRDKGIEKLFF.

The chain links TRBV14 to TRBJ1-2; D uncertain. CDR1 and CDR2 from the germline V gene are SGHDN and FVKESK. The CDR3 loop spans 15 amino acids. Trimming shortened V by 1 base and J by 2 bases, and 11 bases separated the two germline ends. The DNA of the CDR3 is TGTGCCAGCAGCCAAGCCGGGAACAAAAACTATGGCTACACCTTC. The encoded protein is CASSQAGNKNYGYTF. Combining the CDR3 with reference TRBV14 and TRBJ1-2 gives the whole variable domain EAGVTQFPSHSVIEKGQTVTLRCDPISGHDNLYWYRRVMGKEIKFLLHFVKESKQDESGMPNNRFLAERTGGTYSTLKVQPAELEDSGVYFCASSQAGNKNYGYTFGSGTRLTVV.

This chain uses TRBV12-5 with TRBJ2-7, with D uncertain. Trimming took 5 bases from V and 4 from J, leaving 6 bases between them. This CDR3 is 11 amino acids long. Germline CDR1 is LGHNT and CDR2 is FRNRAP. The chain's CDR3 is CASGAGYEQYF. CDR3 sequence (DNA): TGTGCTAGTGGTGCCGGGTACGAGCAGTACTTC.

This chain connects TRBV18 to TRBJ1-1; the D gene is possibly TRBD1 (5 bases). The CDR3 is 16 residues long. CDR1 KGHSH and CDR2 LQKENI come from the germline V gene. With 2 bases removed from V and 0 bases from J, the gap between germline ends came to 13 bases. CDR3 protein: CASSPNTRAMNTEAFF. The CDR3 DNA reads TGTGCCAGCTCACCAAACACCAGGGCCATGAACACTGAAGCTTTCTTT.